Following are 25 T cell receptor beta chains from one sample sequenced in a study of read filtering for tumor transcriptome and immune sequencing. Molecular barcoded adaptors covering alpha/delta and beta/gamma chains were used on approximately 400 ng RNA. In TCRdb, the reads were re-called with MiXCR into one record per CDR3 protein. The data contain roughly 130,000 distinct CDR3 sequences, over 10% of them seen just once; the ten biggest clones take up 9.5% to 11%. Sequenced input: a population of CD138-negative cells sorted from bone marrow. The receptor set was obtained from a donor at least 40 years old with multiple myeloma.

This clonotype was seen at least ten times. The chain recombines TRBV6-4 with TRBJ1-5; a possible D gene is TRBD1 (6 bases). Between the trimmed V and J ends, which lost 6 bases and 4 bases, there was a span of 10 bases. Looked up from germline, CDR1 is MRHNA and CDR2 is SNTAGT. CDR3 length equals 13 residues. CDR3 amino acids: CASSKTGNQPQHF. In nucleotides, the CDR3 is TGTGCCAGCAGCAAAACAGGGAATCAGCCCCAGCATTTT.

A word on this clonotype: This sequence may be a read error, since a much larger clone differs from it by one base. The chain joins TRBV7-9 to TRBJ2-7, with a weak D call TRBD2 (5 bases). Germline V gene sequence: CDR1 SEHNR, CDR2 FQNEAQ (reference sequence). CDR3 length: 11 residues. CDR3 protein: CTSTGGHEQYF. The CDR3 nucleotides read TGTACCAGCACTGGCGGGCACGAGCAGTACTTC.

This clonotype was observed many times. The rearrangement links TRBV27 to TRBJ2-7; D gene ambiguous. From germline, CDR1 is MNHEY and CDR2 SMNVEV (reference sequence). Between the trimmed V and J ends, which lost 3 bases and 3 bases, there was a span of 12 bases. The CDR3 is made up of 14 amino acids. The CDR3 region is CASSLGGISYEQYF. In nucleotides, the CDR3 is TGTGCCAGCAGTTTGGGCGGAATAAGCTACGAGCAGTACTTC.

This clonotype was counted many times. The chain carries TRBV9 and TRBJ2-3; 9 bases are shared with TRBD2. Germline assignment: CDR1 SGDLS and CDR2 YYNGEE. V trimming: 3 bases; J trimming: 2 bases; junction bases outside the gene matches: 7. This CDR3 comprises 16 residues. The CDR3 is CASSEASGENTDTQYF. The DNA for the CDR3 is TGTGCCAGCAGCGAAGCTAGCGGGGAAAACACAGATACGCAGTATTTT. The full variable domain, completed using reference TRBV9 and TRBJ2-3, is DSGVTQTPKHLITATGQRVTLRCSPRSGDLSVYWYQQSLDQGLQFLIQYYNGEERAKGNILERFSAQQFPDLHSELNLSSLELGDSALYFCASSEASGENTDTQYFGPGTRLTVL.

This clonotype was seen many times. The chain couples TRBV12-3 or TRBV12-4 to TRBJ1-6; D remains ambiguous. This CDR3 spans 16 amino acids. V lost 7 bases and J 7 bases, leaving 20 bases between the germline ends. CDR3 nucleotides: TGTGCCAGCACCGGACCGTCAAGTCTGCGAAATTCACCCCTCCACTTT. Translated: CASTGPSSLRNSPLHF.

This clonotype has more than one count but fewer than ten. An end of the junction does not agree with germline; a read error may underlie this. The chain uses TRBV7-9 and TRBJ1-4, with 7 nucleotides matching TRBD1. The CDR3 runs 15 residues. Germline V CDR1 and CDR2: SEHNR, FQNEAQ (reference sequence). CDR3 sequence (DNA): TGTGCCAGCAGGCGGGACAGAACTTCTAATGAAGAACTGTTTTTT. Translation gives CASRRDRTSNEELFF.

On this clonotype: This may come from a read error, since a much larger clone is one base off. The genes are TRBV2 and TRBJ1-5; D gene uncertain. This CDR3 spans 14 amino acids. The germline gives CDR1 SNHLY, CDR2 FYNNEI. The CDR3 sequence: CASSVGSGNHPQHF. The CDR3 DNA follows: TGTGCCAGCAGTGTCGGGTCCGGGAATCATCCCCAGCATTTT. Based on the CDR3 plus reference TRBV2 and TRBJ1-5, the full variable domain is EPEVTQTPSHQVTQMGQEVILRCVPISNHLYFYWYRQILGQKVEFLVSFYNNEISEKSEIFDDQFSVERPDGSNFTLKIRSTKLEDSAMYFCASSVGSGNHPQHFGDGTRLSIL.

This clonotype was picked up many times. The rearrangement links TRBV6-1 to TRBJ2-5, with D possibly being TRBD2 (7 bases). The V gene lost 8 bases and the J gene lost 5 bases, with 24 bases spanning the gap. CDR1 is MNHNS, CDR2 SASEGT, per germline. This CDR3 has 16 amino acids. The CDR3 DNA is TGTGCCAGCTCGATTGGGGGGGCGGGAGTTGGGGAGACCCAGTACTTC. Its protein product is CASSIGGAGVGETQYF.

At least ten counts were recorded for this clonotype. The chain recombines TRBV6-6 with TRBJ2-2; D is ambiguous. This CDR3 has 12 residues. The V end lost 2 bases, the J end lost 10 bases, and 8 bases lay between the germline ends. Germline V gene lookup returns CDR1 MNHNY and CDR2 SVGAGI (reference sequence). CDR3 residues: CASSYRLEELFF. In DNA form, the CDR3 reads TGTGCCAGCAGTTACAGGTTGGAGGAGCTGTTTTTT.

V usage is TRBV11-2 and J usage is TRBJ1-5; the D gene is possibly TRBD1 (5 bases). V dropped 1 base and J dropped 2 bases, with 9 bases sitting between them. CDR3 length: 15 residues. Germline V gives CDR1 SGHAT, CDR2 FQNNGV. The CDR3 region has the DNA TGTGCCAGCAGCTTAGGGGGCTCGGGCAATCAGCCCCAGCATTTT. Translation gives CASSLGGSGNQPQHF. Full variable domain (remainder filled in from reference TRBV11-2 and TRBJ1-5): EAGVAQSPRYKIIEKRQSVAFWCNPISGHATLYWYQQILGQGPKLLIQFQNNGVVDDSQLPKDRFSAERLKGVDSTLKIQPAKLEDSAVYLCASSLGGSGNQPQHFGDGTRLSIL.

This clonotype has more than one count but fewer than ten. The rearrangement joins TRBV10-3 to TRBJ1-3; D remains ambiguous. The CDR3 has 14 amino acids. The V end was cut by 6 bases, the J end by 0 bases, with 9 bases between. CDR1 and CDR2 (germline): ENHRY, SYGVKD. The DNA of the CDR3 is TGTGCCATCAGACCCGATCACTCTGGAAACACCATATATTTT. Its translation: CAIRPDHSGNTIYF.

The chain links TRBV10-3 to TRBJ2-7; D perhaps matches TRBD1 (5 bases). V lost 2 bases, J lost 3 bases, and 11 bases lay in between. This CDR3 is 14 amino acids long. Germline lookup yields CDR1 ENHRY and CDR2 SYGVKD. The CDR3 here is CAISEPGQNYEQYF. The CDR3 DNA reads as TGTGCCATCAGTGAGCCAGGGCAGAACTACGAGCAGTACTTC.

Points on this clonotype: A much more abundant neighbour one base away suggests this may be a read error. This chain connects TRBV2 to TRBJ2-7; D perhaps matches TRBD2 (6 bases). CDR1 is SNHLY, CDR2 FYNNEI, per germline. This CDR3 has 14 residues. The CDR3 is CASTGLSLDYGQYF. In nucleotides, the CDR3 is TGTGCCAGCACCGGACTGTCCCTGGACTACGGGCAGTACTTC.

This clonotype was observed at least ten times. The rearrangement uses TRBV20-1 and TRBJ2-7; 14 bases fit TRBD2. Per the germline V gene, CDR1 is DFQATT and CDR2 is SNEGSKA (reference sequence). Losses at the gene ends were 3 bases for V and 2 bases for J; bases not matched to a gene: 9. CDR3 length equals 17 residues. The DNA of the CDR3 is TGCAGTGCTAGCCGGGGACTAGCGGGAGTCTGGACCTACGAGCAGTACTTC. It specifies CSASRGLAGVWTYEQYF.

This clonotype has at least ten counts. This chain links TRBV24-1 with TRBJ1-1, with 10 bases aligning to TRBD1. Germline CDR1 is KGHDR and CDR2 is SFDVKD. The CDR3 sequence is 17 residues long. Trimming cost V 7 bases and J 6 bases; bases outside gene matches: 16. CDR3 sequence (DNA): TGTGCCACCAGCCAACCTACCGGGACAGGGGATAGCGCTGAAGCTTTCTTT. Residues: CATSQPTGTGDSAEAFF.

This clonotype showed up many times. V gene TRBV12-3 or TRBV12-4 combines with J gene TRBJ2-1; TRBD2 aligns across 14 bases. Trimming at V came to 6 bases and at J to 9 bases, leaving 4 bases not matched to a gene. CDR3 size: 14 residues. The CDR3 DNA reads TGTGCCAGCAGGACTAGCGGGGGGGCCGGTGAGCAGTTCTTC. This gives the protein CASRTSGGAGEQFF.

This clonotype rates as medium-sized. The chain carries TRBV7-9 and TRBJ2-1, with TRBD2 as a possible D gene (7 bases). Germline loops: CDR1 SEHNR, CDR2 FQNEAQ (reference sequence). The CDR3 extends over 15 amino acids. Trimming pared 6 bases from V and 2 bases from J, leaving 14 bases between. CDR3 sequence: CASRGGGGPYNEQFF. CDR3 nucleotides: TGTGCCAGCAGAGGGGGGGGGGGGCCCTACAATGAGCAGTTCTTC.

This clonotype was detected only a few times. V is TRBV7-3 and J is TRBJ2-5; D is perhaps TRBD1 or TRBD2 (5 bases each). Trimming cost V 5 bases and J 1 base, with 20 bases left between them. In germline, CDR1 is SGHTA, CDR2 FQGTGA. CDR3 size: 17 residues. In nucleotides, the CDR3 is TGTGCCAGCAGCCCCCGATTGGGAGAAGGGGTCCAAGAGACCCAGTACTTC. It translates to CASSPRLGEGVQETQYF.

The table lists this clonotype with many counts. The rearrangement uses TRBV28 and TRBJ1-1, with D unclear. Per germline, CDR1 MDHEN and CDR2 SYDVKM. This CDR3 has 14 residues. Trimming pared 2 bases from V and 10 bases from J, leaving 17 bases between. CDR3 loop: CASSLGGSWTSAFF. In DNA form, the CDR3 reads TGTGCCAGCAGTTTAGGCGGCAGTTGGACGTCAGCTTTCTTT.

This chain connects TRBV3-1 to TRBJ2-3; D ambiguous. Germline CDR1 is LGHDT and CDR2 is YNNKEL (reference sequence). The CDR3 extends over 16 amino acids. The germline V and J ends were trimmed by 0 bases and 0 bases, with 10 bases remaining between them. CDR3 sequence (DNA): TGTGCCAGCAGCCAAGATTTGACACCTAGCACAGATACGCAGTATTTT. It yields the protein CASSQDLTPSTDTQYF.

This clonotype appeared many times. The rearrangement links TRBV20-1 to TRBJ2-1; 8 nucleotides line up with TRBD2. V gave up 0 bases and J gave up 0 bases; unmatched junction bases: 1. This CDR3 is 15 amino acids long. Germline V CDR1 and CDR2: DFQATT, SNEGSKA (reference sequence). CDR3 residues: CSARDAGGSYNEQFF. CDR3 sequence (DNA): TGCAGTGCTAGAGACGCGGGAGGCTCCTACAATGAGCAGTTCTTC.

This clonotype came up many times. Germline is not matched at one junction end, which may reflect a read error. V gene TRBV5-1 combines with J gene TRBJ1-1, with TRBD1 as a possible D gene (5 bases). Germline CDR1 and CDR2: SGHRS and YFSETQ. The CDR3 has 12 residues. CDR3 bases: TGTGCCAGCAGCCTAGGGGACACTGAAGCTTTCTTT. Amino acid sequence: CASSLGDTEAFF.

J is TRBJ1-5 and V is TRBV28, with a possible D match to TRBD1 (6 bases). CDR1 and CDR2 from the germline V gene are MDHEN and SYDVKM. The CDR3 spans 13 residues. The V gene lost 6 bases and the J gene lost 3 bases, with 9 bases spanning the gap. The CDR3 sequence is CASRQGFNQPQHF. The CDR3 DNA sequence: TGTGCCAGCAGGCAGGGGTTCAATCAGCCCCAGCATTTT.

For this clonotype: A single base separates this from a much larger clone, so it may be a read error. This chain links TRBV27 with TRBJ2-2; D perhaps matches TRBD2 (6 bases). Germline CDR1 is MNHEY and CDR2 is SMNVEV (reference sequence). The CDR3 runs 13 residues. The CDR3 spells CASSYQGSGGLFF. The CDR3 coding sequence is TGTGCCAGCAGTTACCAGGGTTCCGGGGGGCTGTTTTTT.

Concerning this clonotype: Being one base from a much bigger clone, this may be a read error. This chain connects TRBV2 to TRBJ2-1; possible D gene TRBD2, 5 bases. Germline-derived CDR1 and CDR2 are SNHLY and FYNNEI. CDR3 size: 14 residues. The V end lost 3 bases, the J end lost 3 bases, and 9 bases lay between the germline ends. CDR3 protein: CASSDRGSYNEQFF. Here the CDR3 DNA reads TGTGCCAGCAGTGATAGAGGGAGCTACAATGAGCAGTTCTTC.